This T cell receptor (beta chain) comes out of a study of blood T cells in healthy people across ages. A J-beta primer mix and a sample-barcoded 5' primer were used in a second PCR of about 6 to 12 cycles. TCRdb reprocessed the 5' RACE reads via MiXCR and lists one record per CDR3 protein. The sample consists of roughly 900,000 distinct CDR3 sequences, roughly 50% of them appearing once. This clonotype was seen a few times. CDR1 is LGHDT and CDR2 is YNNKEL in the germline V gene (reference sequence). V trimming: 2 bases; J trimming: 0 bases; junction bases outside the gene matches: 2. CDR3 length: 15 residues. Healthy Russian Caucasian donors spanned ages about 6 to 90 years.

The receptor was isolated from a man in his thirties or forties in good health. The specimen was blood. The rearrangement joins TRBV3-1 to TRBJ2-7; 9 bases fit TRBD2. CDR3 nucleotides: TGTGCCAGCAGCCAAAAACTAGCGGGCTCCTACGAGCAGTACTTC. Translating it yields CASSQKLAGSYEQYF.